These 26 T cell receptor beta chains were sequenced from one sample in a study of blood T cell repertoires in COVID-19. Sequencing used immunoSEQ multiplex PCR; TCRdb keeps in-frame clones, though not all of them. The table includes under 250,000 clones, around 82% detected once. Sequencing was carried out using PBMCs or T cells enriched from blood (not recorded which). These receptors originate from a man aged 25-40 years with acute COVID-19.

J is TRBJ2-3 and V is TRBV6-1; 9 bases fit TRBD1. Unmatched junction bases numbered 4, after V lost 3 bases and J lost 3 bases. This CDR3 has 15 residues. Germline lookup yields CDR1 MNHNS and CDR2 SASEGT. CDR3 in DNA: TGTGCCAGCAGTGACGGACAGGGGAGTACAGATACGCAGTATTTT. Its translation: CASSDGQGSTDTQYF.

This clone was seen only once. This sequence joins TRBV9 and TRBJ2-2; TRBD1 aligns across 8 bases. Trimming at V came to 2 bases and at J to 7 bases, leaving 7 bases not matched to a gene. This CDR3 region has 15 residues. CDR1 and CDR2 (germline): SGDLS, YYNGEE. As DNA, the CDR3 is TGTGCCAGCAGCGTTCGACAGGGGTCGGGCGGGGAGCTGTTTTTT. This encodes CASSVRQGSGGELFF.

The chain couples TRBV6-1 to TRBJ2-2; the D is unclear. This CDR3 comprises 13 residues. Trimming left V 1 base short and J 2 bases short, with 2 bases between. CDR1 is MNHNS and CDR2 is SASEGT in the germline V gene. The CDR3 bases are TGTGCCAGCAGTGAAGTAAACACCGGGGAGCTGTTTTTT. Translation gives CASSEVNTGELFF.

The V and J genes are TRBV4-1 and TRBJ1-5; TRBD1 might be the D (5 bases). With 1 base removed from V and 8 bases from J, the gap between germline ends came to 15 bases. CDR3 length: 15 residues. CDR1 is MGHRA and CDR2 is YSYEKL in the germline V gene. CDR3 nucleotide sequence: TGCGCCAGCAGCCAAGGTTTACAGGTTGGAGAGCCCCAGCATTTT. Translation: CASSQGLQVGEPQHF.

The chain uses TRBV5-1 and TRBJ2-5, with 10 bases that match TRBD2. This CDR3 is 17 amino acids long. The V gene's germline CDR1 is SGHRS and CDR2 YFSETQ. V trimming: 0 bases; J trimming: 5 bases; junction bases outside the gene matches: 10. The CDR3 region has the DNA TGCGCCAGCAGCTTGGCCGGCCTAGCGGGGGTCGGTGAGACCCAGTACTTC. Translated: CASSLAGLAGVGETQYF.

This rearrangement joins TRBV10-3 to TRBJ1-1; D is perhaps TRBD1 (6 bases). The germline V gene has CDR1 ENHRY and CDR2 SYGVKD. Trimming removed 6 bases at V and 0 bases at J, with 11 bases between. This CDR3 is built from 14 residues. CDR3: CAIRGTGMNTEAFF. CDR3 DNA sequence: TGTGCCATCAGAGGTACAGGGATGAACACTGAAGCTTTCTTT.

The chain couples TRBV9 to TRBJ2-5; D perhaps matches TRBD1 (6 bases). Germline CDR1 reads SGDLS; CDR2 reads YYNGEE. V gave up 3 bases and J gave up 5 bases, with 17 bases separating them. The CDR3 sequence is 15 residues long. The CDR3 here is CASSESPTGRETQYF. In nucleotides, the CDR3 is TGTGCCAGCAGCGAGTCCCCTACAGGGCGGGAGACCCAGTACTTC.

The rearrangement joins TRBV7-6 to TRBJ1-2; a possible D gene is TRBD1 (5 bases). The V end lost 0 bases, the J end lost 7 bases, and 12 bases lay between the germline ends. The CDR3 spans 14 residues. Germline V CDR1 and CDR2: SGHVS, FNYEAQ. CDR3 amino acids: CASSLASGLGGYTF. In DNA form, the CDR3 reads TGTGCCAGCAGCTTAGCATCAGGGCTGGGTGGCTACACCTTC. The complete variable domain, with remaining parts taken from reference TRBV7-6 and TRBJ1-2, reads GAGVSQSPRYKVTKRGQDVALRCDPISGHVSLYWYRQALGQGPEFLTYFNYEAQQDKSGLPNDRFSAERPEGSISTLTIQRTEQRDSAMYRCASSLASGLGGYTFGSGTRLTVV.

This clone is medium-sized in the sample. V and J are TRBV6-2 or TRBV6-3 and TRBJ2-7; 7 nucleotides match TRBD2. Germline-derived CDR1 and CDR2 are MNHEY and SVGEGT. The CDR3 is 14 residues long. Unmatched junction bases numbered 7, after V lost 5 bases and J lost 3 bases. The CDR3 here is CASSQRAGFYEQYF. For the CDR3, the DNA is TGTGCCAGCAGTCAGAGAGCGGGGTTCTACGAGCAGTACTTC.

This chain links TRBV27 with TRBJ2-2, with 7 nucleotides matching TRBD2. Germline trimming cut 7 bases from V and 5 bases from J; bases unmatched to any gene: 7. CDR1 is MNHEY, CDR2 SMNVEV, per germline (reference sequence). CDR3 length equals 14 residues. The CDR3 coding sequence is TGTGCCAGCACCCTGGGGAGGGAGACCGGGGAGCTGTTTTTT. It is translated as CASTLGRETGELFF.

In this sample, this clone turned up a few times. V gene TRBV6-5 combines with J gene TRBJ1-2; tentatively, D is TRBD1 (5 bases). The V gene's germline CDR1 is MNHEY and CDR2 SVGAGI. V was trimmed by 6 bases and J by 8 bases, leaving 16 bases between them. This CDR3 is built from 13 residues. Here the CDR3 DNA reads TGTGCCAGCAGCCCCGGGAGGGACTGGGGCTACACCTTC. Translating it yields CASSPGRDWGYTF.

The chain combines TRBV15 with TRBJ1-1; D not certain. CDR1 and CDR2 (germline): LNHNV, YYDKDF (reference sequence). This CDR3 comprises 13 residues. V gave up 3 bases and J gave up 7 bases, with 12 bases separating them. The CDR3 DNA follows: TGTGCCACCAGCAGGGCCCAGGAGGGTGAAGCTTTCTTT. Translating it yields CATSRAQEGEAFF.

The chain joins TRBV28 to TRBJ1-5; D perhaps matches TRBD1 (5 bases). Germline CDR1 and CDR2: MDHEN and SYDVKM. CDR3 length: 16 residues. Deletions cut 5 bases from V and 6 bases from J, with 20 bases between. The CDR3 sequence: CASSPLWDLGGQPQHF. Here the CDR3 DNA reads TGTGCCAGCAGTCCCCTGTGGGATCTGGGGGGTCAGCCCCAGCATTTT.

This clone was observed a handful of times. The V and J genes are TRBV18 and TRBJ1-2, with TRBD1 matching 7 bases. The CDR3 is 15 amino acids. Germline-derived CDR1 and CDR2 are KGHSH and LQKENI. Germline trimming cut 3 bases from V and 0 bases from J; bases unmatched to any gene: 4. In DNA, the CDR3 is TGTGCCAGCTCACCCCTGGGACAGCCTAACTATGGCTACACCTTC. This sequence encodes CASSPLGQPNYGYTF.

CDR3 sequence: CASSLSWTQNTEAFF. Here the CDR3 DNA reads TGTGCCAGCAGTTTATCGTGGACACAGAACACTGAAGCTTTCTTT. This rearrangement joins TRBV27 to TRBJ1-1, with D possibly matching TRBD1 (5 bases). The CDR3 contains 15 residues. Per germline, CDR1 MNHEY and CDR2 SMNVEV (reference sequence). Trimming removed 0 bases at V and 1 base at J, with 9 bases between.

V gene TRBV2 combines with J gene TRBJ2-7, with TRBD1 matching over 9 bases. Trimming took 4 bases from V and 3 from J; bases not matched to a gene: 7. CDR1 is SNHLY, CDR2 FYNNEI, per germline. This CDR3 spans 15 amino acids. The CDR3 sequence: CASSGGGTGYYEQYF. The CDR3 nucleotides read TGTGCCAGCAGTGGAGGGGGGACAGGGTACTACGAGCAGTACTTC.

This chain uses TRBV19 with TRBJ1-2, with D tentatively TRBD1 (6 bases). With 5 bases removed from V and 1 base from J, the gap between germline ends came to 14 bases. The CDR3 is 15 residues long. The germline V gene has CDR1 LNHDA and CDR2 SQIVND (reference sequence). CDR3 loop: CASSPSDSGNYGYTF. DNA for the CDR3: TGTGCCAGTAGTCCTTCGGACAGCGGTAACTATGGCTACACCTTC.

There are a few counts of this clone. V is TRBV6-5 and J is TRBJ2-7; D might be TRBD2 (6 bases). Germline loops: CDR1 MNHEY, CDR2 SVGAGI. This CDR3 spans 12 amino acids. Trimming took off 0 bases at V and 6 bases at J, with 6 bases between the two ends. The CDR3 region is CASSYSGGEQYF. CDR3 coding DNA: TGTGCCAGCAGTTACTCCGGGGGCGAGCAGTACTTC.

The chain joins TRBV20-1 to TRBJ2-5; D possibly corresponds to TRBD2 (5 bases). V was trimmed by 8 bases and J by 7 bases, leaving 14 bases between them. Germline V lookup: CDR1 DFQATT, CDR2 SNEGSKA (reference sequence). CDR3 length: 11 amino acids. CDR3 sequence: CSMRAGLTQYF. The CDR3 DNA reads TGCAGTATGAGGGCCGGCTTGACCCAGTACTTC.

The chain couples TRBV7-2 to TRBJ2-4; D is ambiguous. The CDR3 loop spans 14 amino acids. Trimming left V 10 bases short and J 0 bases short, with 13 bases between. Looked up from germline, CDR1 is SGHTA and CDR2 is FQGNSA. The CDR3 region has the DNA TGTGCCACCACGCCGGAGTTAGCCAAAAACATTCAGTACTTC. It translates to CATTPELAKNIQYF.

The rearrangement uses TRBV7-6 and TRBJ1-3, with TRBD1 matching over 7 bases. Germline V CDR1 and CDR2: SGHVS, FNYEAQ. The CDR3 extends over 14 amino acids. Trimming at V came to 5 bases and at J to 4 bases, leaving 5 bases not matched to a gene. CDR3 sequence: CASSPGGPGNTIYF. CDR3 coding DNA: TGTGCCAGCAGCCCAGGGGGACCAGGAAACACCATATATTTT.

The rearrangement joins TRBV7-2 to TRBJ1-1; perhaps TRBD1 as D (5 bases). Germline V CDR1 and CDR2: SGHTA, FQGNSA. The CDR3 contains 14 residues. The V gene lost 3 bases and the J gene lost 2 bases, with 10 bases spanning the gap. The CDR3 DNA reads TGTGCCAGCAGCTTTACGACAGCTAACACTGAAGCTTTCTTT. Protein product: CASSFTTANTEAFF.

The J gene is TRBJ2-5, the V gene TRBV6-5; 8 bases fit TRBD1. The CDR3 runs 13 residues. The germline V gene encodes CDR1 MNHEY and CDR2 SVGAGI. V shed 8 bases and J 4 bases; nucleotides not matched to a gene: 6. As DNA, the CDR3 is TGTGCCAGCTGCCTTGACAGGGGAGAGACCCAGTACTTC. Translation gives CASCLDRGETQYF.

This chain uses TRBV5-1 with TRBJ2-1; D might be TRBD2 (5 bases). Germline lookup yields CDR1 SGHRS and CDR2 YFSETQ. Trimming pared 0 bases from V and 4 bases from J, leaving 14 bases between. The CDR3 is made up of 16 amino acids. CDR3 coding DNA: TGCGCCAGCAGCTTGGTGGGTGGCGGGCATTACAATGAGCAGTTCTTC. It encodes CASSLVGGGHYNEQFF.

This chain joins TRBV5-4 and TRBJ2-1; D gene unclear. V dropped 0 bases and J dropped 1 base, with 11 bases sitting between them. CDR1 and CDR2 from the germline V gene are SGHNT and YYREEE (reference sequence). The CDR3 runs to 16 residues. The CDR3: CASSLARRRSYNEQFF. For the CDR3, the DNA is TGTGCCAGCAGCTTGGCCCGCCGGCGGTCCTACAATGAGCAGTTCTTC.

The sample holds a few counts of this clone. The chain combines TRBV3-1 (or the pseudogene TRBV3-2) with TRBJ2-7; 11 bases are shared with TRBD1. The CDR3 loop spans 15 amino acids. The V segment lost 1 base and the J segment 6 bases; nucleotides outside the gene matches: 5. Per the germline V gene, CDR1 is LGHDT and CDR2 is YNNKEL (reference sequence). Written as DNA, the CDR3 is TGTGCCAGCAGCCAAGTCCCGGGACAGGGGGTCGAGCAGTACTTC. As protein: CASSQVPGQGVEQYF.